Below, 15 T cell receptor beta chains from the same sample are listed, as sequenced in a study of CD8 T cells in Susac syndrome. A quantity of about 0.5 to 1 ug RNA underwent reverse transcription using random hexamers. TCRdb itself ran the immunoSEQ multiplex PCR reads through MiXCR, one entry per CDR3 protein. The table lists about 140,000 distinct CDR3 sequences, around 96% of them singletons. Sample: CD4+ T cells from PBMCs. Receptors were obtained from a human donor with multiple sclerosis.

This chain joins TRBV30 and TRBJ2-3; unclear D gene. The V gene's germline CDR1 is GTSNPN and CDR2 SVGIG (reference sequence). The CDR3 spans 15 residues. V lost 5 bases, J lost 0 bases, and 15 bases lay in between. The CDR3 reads CAWARMGLSTDTQYF. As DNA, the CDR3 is TGTGCCTGGGCCCGTATGGGGTTAAGCACAGATACGCAGTATTTT.

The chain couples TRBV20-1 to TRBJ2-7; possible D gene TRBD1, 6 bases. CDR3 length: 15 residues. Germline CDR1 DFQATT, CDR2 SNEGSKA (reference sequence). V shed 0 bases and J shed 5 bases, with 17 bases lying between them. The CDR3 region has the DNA TGCAGTGCTAGAGACCTACAGGGTGATCCCCACGAGCAGTACTTC. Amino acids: CSARDLQGDPHEQYF.

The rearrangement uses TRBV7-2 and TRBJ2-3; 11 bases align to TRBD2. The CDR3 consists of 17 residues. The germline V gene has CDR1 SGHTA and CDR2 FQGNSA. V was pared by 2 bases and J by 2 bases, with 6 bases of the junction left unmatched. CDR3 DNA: TGTGCCAGCAGCTTATTGGGGACTAGCGGATCCACAGATACGCAGTATTTT. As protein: CASSLLGTSGSTDTQYF. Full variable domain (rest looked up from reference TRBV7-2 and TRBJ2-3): GAGVSQSPSNKVTEKGKDVELRCDPISGHTALYWYRQSLGQGLEFLIYFQGNSAPDKSGLPSDRFSAERTGGSVSTLTIQRTQQEDSAVYLCASSLLGTSGSTDTQYFGPGTRLTVL.

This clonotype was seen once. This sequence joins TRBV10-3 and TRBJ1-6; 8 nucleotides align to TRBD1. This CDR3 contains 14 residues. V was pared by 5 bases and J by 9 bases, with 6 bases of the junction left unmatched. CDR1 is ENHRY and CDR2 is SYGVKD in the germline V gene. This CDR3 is CAISTQGATSPLHF. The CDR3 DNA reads TGTGCCATCAGTACCCAGGGGGCAACTTCACCCCTCCACTTT.

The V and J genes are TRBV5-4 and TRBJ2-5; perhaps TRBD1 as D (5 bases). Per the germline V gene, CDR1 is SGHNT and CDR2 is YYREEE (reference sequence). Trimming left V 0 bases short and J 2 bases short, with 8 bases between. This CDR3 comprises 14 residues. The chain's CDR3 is CASSLVDRQETQYF. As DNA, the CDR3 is TGTGCCAGCAGCTTGGTTGACAGACAAGAGACCCAGTACTTC.

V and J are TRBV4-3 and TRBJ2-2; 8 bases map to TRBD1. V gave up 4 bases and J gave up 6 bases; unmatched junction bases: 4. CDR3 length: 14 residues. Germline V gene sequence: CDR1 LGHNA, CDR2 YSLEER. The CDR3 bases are TGCGCCAGCAGCCGAGAACAGGGGGCCGGGGAGCTGTTTTTT. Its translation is CASSREQGAGELFF.

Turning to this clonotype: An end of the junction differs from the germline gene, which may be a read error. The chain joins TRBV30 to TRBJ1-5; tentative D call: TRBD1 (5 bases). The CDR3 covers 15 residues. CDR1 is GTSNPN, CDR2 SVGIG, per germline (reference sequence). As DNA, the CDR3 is TGTACCTGGAGTGTAGCAGGGTATAGCAATCAGCCCCAGCATTTT. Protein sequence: CTWSVAGYSNQPQHF. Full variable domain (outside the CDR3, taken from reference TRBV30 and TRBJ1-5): SQTIHQWPATLVQPVGSPLSLECTVEGTSNPNLYWYRQAAGRGLQLLFYSVGIGQISSEVPQNLSASRPQDRQFILSSKKLLLSDSGFYLCTWSVAGYSNQPQHFGDGTRLSIL.

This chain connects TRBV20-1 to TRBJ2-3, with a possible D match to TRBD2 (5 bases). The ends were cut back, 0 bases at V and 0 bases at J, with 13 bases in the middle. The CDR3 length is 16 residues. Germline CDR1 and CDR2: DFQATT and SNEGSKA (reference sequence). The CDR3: CSARDFSGASTDTQYF. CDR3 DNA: TGCAGTGCTAGAGATTTCAGCGGTGCTAGCACAGATACGCAGTATTTT.

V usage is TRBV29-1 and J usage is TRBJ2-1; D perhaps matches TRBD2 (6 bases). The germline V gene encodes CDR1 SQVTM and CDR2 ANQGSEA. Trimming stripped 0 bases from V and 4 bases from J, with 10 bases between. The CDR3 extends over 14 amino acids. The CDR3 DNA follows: TGCAGCGTTGAAGAGAGGGCGGGGTACAATGAGCAGTTCTTC. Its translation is CSVEERAGYNEQFF.

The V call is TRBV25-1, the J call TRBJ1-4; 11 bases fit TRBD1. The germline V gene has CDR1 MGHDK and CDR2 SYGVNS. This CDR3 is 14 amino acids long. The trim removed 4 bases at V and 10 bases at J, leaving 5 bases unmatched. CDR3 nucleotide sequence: TGTGCCAGCAGTGGGACAGGGGGCGATGGAAAACTGTTTTTT. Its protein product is CASSGTGGDGKLFF.

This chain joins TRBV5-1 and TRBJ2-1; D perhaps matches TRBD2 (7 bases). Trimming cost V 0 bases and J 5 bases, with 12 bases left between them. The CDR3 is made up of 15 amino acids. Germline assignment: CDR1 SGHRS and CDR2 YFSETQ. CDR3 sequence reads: CASSLEGGVNNEQFF. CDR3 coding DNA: TGCGCCAGCAGCTTGGAAGGGGGGGTGAACAATGAGCAGTTCTTC.

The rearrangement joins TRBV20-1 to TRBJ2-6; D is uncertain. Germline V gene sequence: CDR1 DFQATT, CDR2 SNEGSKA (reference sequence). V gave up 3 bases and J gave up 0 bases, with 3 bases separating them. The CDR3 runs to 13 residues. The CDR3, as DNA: TGCAGTGCTAGGCCCTCTGGGGCCAACGTCCTGACTTTC. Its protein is CSARPSGANVLTF.

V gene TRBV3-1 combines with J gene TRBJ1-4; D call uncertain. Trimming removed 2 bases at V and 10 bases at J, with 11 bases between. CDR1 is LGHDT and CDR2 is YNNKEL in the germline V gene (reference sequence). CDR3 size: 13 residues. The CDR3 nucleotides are TGTGCCAGCAGCCAATCGGCGTTCCCAAAACTGTTTTTT. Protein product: CASSQSAFPKLFF.

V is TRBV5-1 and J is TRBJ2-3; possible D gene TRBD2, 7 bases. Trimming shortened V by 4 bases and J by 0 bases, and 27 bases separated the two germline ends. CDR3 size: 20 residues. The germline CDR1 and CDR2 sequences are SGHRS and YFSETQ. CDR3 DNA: TGCGCCAGCAGCACCACCCGGGGGCGGGAGCTCAAGGCTAGCACAGATACGCAGTATTTT. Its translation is CASSTTRGRELKASTDTQYF. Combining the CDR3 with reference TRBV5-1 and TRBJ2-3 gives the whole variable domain KAGVTQTPRYLIKTRGQQVTLSCSPISGHRSVSWYQQTPGQGLQFLFEYFSETQRNKGNFPGRFSGRQFSNSRSEMNVSTLELGDSALYLCASSTTRGRELKASTDTQYFGPGTRLTVL.

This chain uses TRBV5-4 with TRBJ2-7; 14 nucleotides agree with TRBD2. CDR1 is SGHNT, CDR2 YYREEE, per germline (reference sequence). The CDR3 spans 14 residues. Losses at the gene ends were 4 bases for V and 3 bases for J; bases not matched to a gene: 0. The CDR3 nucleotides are TGTGCCAGCAGCGGACTAGCGGGAGGCTACGAGCAGTACTTC. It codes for CASSGLAGGYEQYF. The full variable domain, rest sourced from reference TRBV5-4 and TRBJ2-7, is ETGVTQSPTHLIKTRGQQVTLRCSSQSGHNTVSWYQQALGQGPQFIFQYYREEENGRGNFPPRFSGLQFPNYSSELNVNALELDDSALYLCASSGLAGGYEQYFGPGTRLTVT.